Sequencing of this T cell receptor (beta chain) was carried out in a study of T cell responses to AZD1222 COVID-19 vaccine. This clone was seen just once. The antigen remains undetermined. This table comes from immunoSEQ multiplex PCR, and its TCRdb copy is limited to in-frame clones, with some not included. Among over 120,000 clones, roughly 87% were seen once, and the ten largest hold around 1.7%. Germline V CDR1 and CDR2: SGHTA, FQGNSA. Trimming left V 3 bases short and J 5 bases short, with 13 bases between. CDR3 length: 14 residues. The study, taken as a whole, reports: The donor group comprised mostly white British people and more females; the analysis possibly underestimated clonal diversity.

The chain carries TRBV7-2 and TRBJ1-2; D remains ambiguous. Sequenced here: peripheral blood, sampled 28 days after the second AZD1222 dose. The source of this sequence is an adult who received the AZD1222 COVID-19 vaccine. This chain's CDR3 is CASSLDGNQYGYTF. CDR3 nucleotides: TGTGCCAGCAGCTTGGACGGAAACCAGTATGGCTACACCTTC.